The clone carrying this T cell receptor beta chain was recorded at least ten times. V lost 2 bases and J 0 bases, leaving 17 bases between the germline ends. The CDR3 extends over 18 amino acids. Germline CDR1 MDHEN, CDR2 SYDVKM. Amplification yielded TCR beta CDR3 regions, with RNA transcripts as the source. The HTBI primer set was used in a first-round RT-PCR of the TCR CDR3. TCRdb re-called the multiplex PCR reads with MiXCR, one entry per CDR3 protein. The sample holds 300,000 to 500,000 distinct CDR3 sequences, 14% to 15% seen once. This specimen comes from a study of T cells in Graves' hyperthyroidism and ophthalmopathy.

This sequence joins TRBV28 and TRBJ2-1, with D unresolved. The sample was blood. The origin of this receptor is a woman in her twenties or thirties with Graves' hyperthyroidism. CDR3 amino acids: CASSLTGWRFSSYNEQFF. The CDR3 DNA sequence: TGTGCCAGCAGTTTAACGGGTTGGCGCTTTAGCTCCTACAATGAGCAGTTCTTC.